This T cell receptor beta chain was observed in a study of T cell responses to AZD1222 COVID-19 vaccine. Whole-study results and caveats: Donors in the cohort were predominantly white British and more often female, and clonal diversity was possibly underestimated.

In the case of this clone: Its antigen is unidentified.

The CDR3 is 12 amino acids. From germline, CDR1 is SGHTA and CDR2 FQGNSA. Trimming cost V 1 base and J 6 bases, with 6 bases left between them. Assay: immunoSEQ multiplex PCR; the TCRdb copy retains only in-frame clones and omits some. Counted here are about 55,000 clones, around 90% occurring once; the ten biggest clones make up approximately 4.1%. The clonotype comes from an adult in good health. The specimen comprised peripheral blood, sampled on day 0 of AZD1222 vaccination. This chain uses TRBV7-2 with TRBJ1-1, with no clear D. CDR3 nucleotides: TGTGCCAGCAGCTTAGGGATCCCTGAAGCTTTCTTT. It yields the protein CASSLGIPEAFF.